This T cell receptor (delta chain) was captured in a study of Vδ1+ human thymocytes. Whole-study results and caveats: TRD repertoires were essentially private, unlike widely shared TRG clonotypes. Thymic TRG and TRD repertoires appeared highly polyclonal.

Regarding this clone: As yet, its antigen is unknown.

The V segment lost 5 bases and the J segment 4 bases; nucleotides outside the gene matches: 16. Germline V gene sequence: CDR1 TSWWSYY, CDR2 QGS. This CDR3 spans 17 amino acids. Thymocytes were sorted as CD3+ TCRVdelta1+ TCRVdelta2- after alphabeta T cell depletion. Sorted Vdelta1+ thymocytes were about 97% to 99.6% pure. Sequences come from RNA converted to cDNA by reverse transcription. Multiplex PCR used pooled V-gene forward primers and a constant-region reverse primer to amplify CDR3s. TCRdb reprocessed the multiplex PCR reads using CATT. In the table there are 54,000 or so delta-chain clones, roughly 15% of which are singletons.

The material sequenced was Vdelta1+ gamma-delta thymocytes from the thymus. As to subset: FACS-sorted CD3+ TCRalphabeta- TCRVdelta1+ TCRVdelta2- thymocytes. V gene TRDV1 combines with J gene TRDJ1, with 7 positions matching TRDD3. The TCR sequence derives from a boy under two years old who had congenital heart surgery. The CDR3 region is CALGRFVTGVLGDKLIF. The CDR3 DNA sequence: TGTGCTCTTGGGCGGTTCGTAACTGGGGTGCTCGGCGATAAACTCATCTTT.